The 21 T cell receptor beta chains below come from one sample, sequenced in a study of beta chain features in type 1 diabetes. Study-level findings and limits: Patients with Type 1 diabetes showed moderately but significantly shorter TCRB CDR3s in all four CD4+ subsets.

Investigators reverse transcribed all isolated RNA, so they sequenced expressed TCRB transcripts. The repertoire was sequenced with immunoSEQ multiplex PCR; TCRdb's copy has only in-frame clones and lacks some. The profile covers 200,000 to 300,000 clones, with roughly 22% appearing a single time and 0.028% taken by the ten largest. The antigens for these receptors are not known. Sequencing was carried out using naive CD4+ T cells from blood. The source is a middle-aged woman with type 1 diabetes.

In its sample, this clone was seen a few times. This chain links TRBV5-1 with TRBJ1-1; D not certain. The CDR3 has 14 residues. The germline gives CDR1 SGHRS, CDR2 YFSETQ. V was cut by 0 bases and J by 6 bases, with 12 bases left in between. This CDR3 reads CASSLVVGSAEAFF. DNA of the CDR3: TGCGCCAGCAGCTTGGTAGTCGGTAGCGCTGAAGCTTTCTTT.

The V gene is TRBV30, the J gene TRBJ1-4; no firm D call. Trimming stripped 8 bases from V and 2 bases from J, with 6 bases between. CDR1 is GTSNPN, CDR2 SVGIG, per germline (reference sequence). The CDR3 extends over 11 amino acids. The CDR3 DNA sequence: TGTGCCGGGGAGACTAATGAAAAACTGTTTTTT. Translation: CAGETNEKLFF. Together with reference TRBV30 and TRBJ1-4, the CDR3 gives the full variable domain: SQTIHQWPATLVQPVGSPLSLECTVEGTSNPNLYWYRQAAGRGLQLLFYSVGIGQISSEVPQNLSASRPQDRQFILSSKKLLLSDSGFYLCAGETNEKLFFGSGTQLSVL.

The CDR3 region is CSVGDSLYQPQHF. The CDR3 DNA sequence: TGCAGCGTCGGGGACAGCCTCTATCAGCCCCAGCATTTT. The chain is built from TRBV29-1 and TRBJ1-5; 7 bases fit TRBD1. With 6 bases clipped from V and 5 bases from J, the junction kept 7 bases outside the gene matches. The CDR3 extends over 13 amino acids. Germline lookup yields CDR1 SQVTM and CDR2 ANQGSEA.

This clone occurred a few times. The chain links TRBV7-9 to TRBJ2-7; 7 bases are shared with TRBD1. CDR3 length equals 14 residues. CDR1 is SEHNR and CDR2 is FQNEAQ in the germline V gene (reference sequence). The V segment lost 4 bases and the J segment 3 bases; nucleotides outside the gene matches: 6. As DNA, the CDR3 is TGTGCCAGCAGCTACCGGGACAGCCTCTACGAGCAGTACTTC. This gives the protein CASSYRDSLYEQYF.

This clone was counted only a few times. This sequence joins TRBV5-1 and TRBJ2-2; D not resolved. With 0 bases removed from V and 0 bases from J, the gap between germline ends came to 9 bases. CDR1 SGHRS and CDR2 YFSETQ come from the germline V gene. The length of the CDR3 is 16 residues. CDR3 nucleotides: TGCGCCAGCAGCTTGGGGGCATACTCGAACACCGGGGAGCTGTTTTTT. Amino acids: CASSLGAYSNTGELFF.

This clone occurred a few times. As DNA, the CDR3 is TGTGCCAGCAGTAACAGGCCACAACAGGATGGGCAGTACTTC. This encodes CASSNRPQQDGQYF. This chain links TRBV2 with TRBJ2-7; possibly TRBD1 for D (5 bases). The germline V gene has CDR1 SNHLY and CDR2 FYNNEI. There are 14 residues in the CDR3. Trimming shortened V by 5 bases and J by 9 bases, and 20 bases separated the two germline ends. Full variable domain (rest looked up from reference TRBV2 and TRBJ2-7): EPEVTQTPSHQVTQMGQEVILRCVPISNHLYFYWYRQILGQKVEFLVSFYNNEISEKSEIFDDQFSVERPDGSNFTLKIRSTKLEDSAMYFCASSNRPQQDGQYFGPGTRLTVT.

This clone has a handful of counts. J is TRBJ2-7 and V is TRBV7-9; D is perhaps TRBD2 (6 bases). V lost 5 bases to trimming and J lost 0 bases, with 17 bases between them. Germline CDR1 and CDR2: SEHNR and FQNEAQ (reference sequence). CDR3 size: 16 residues. The CDR3 reads CASSGKAGLSSYEQYF. CDR3 coding DNA: TGTGCCAGCAGCGGAAAAGCGGGCCTAAGCTCCTACGAGCAGTACTTC.

V usage is TRBV14 and J usage is TRBJ1-6; perhaps TRBD1 as D (5 bases). The CDR3 spans 15 residues. Germline V gives CDR1 SGHDN, CDR2 FVKESK. V shed 3 bases and J shed 10 bases, with 16 bases lying between them. The CDR3 nucleotides read TGTGCCAGCAGCCACCCTCAAGGACATACCTCACCCCTCCACTTT. Encoded protein: CASSHPQGHTSPLHF.

This chain uses TRBV7-9 with TRBJ1-1; possible D gene TRBD1, 6 bases. The germline gives CDR1 SEHNR, CDR2 FQNEAQ (reference sequence). The V end lost 4 bases, the J end lost 2 bases, and 14 bases lay between the germline ends. The CDR3 runs 15 residues. The CDR3 spells CASSSQGRYNTEAFF. The CDR3 nucleotides are TGTGCCAGCAGCTCGCAGGGGCGATATAACACTGAAGCTTTCTTT.

This clone showed up just a few times. This chain connects TRBV15 to TRBJ2-3; 8 bases fit TRBD1. The V segment lost 3 bases and the J segment 4 bases; nucleotides outside the gene matches: 3. The germline gives CDR1 LNHNV, CDR2 YYDKDF (reference sequence). This CDR3 is built from 14 residues. In nucleotides, the CDR3 is TGTGCCACCAGCAGGACAGGGGAGTCAGATACGCAGTATTTT. Protein product: CATSRTGESDTQYF.

This clone appeared a few times. The chain employs TRBV2 and TRBJ1-2, with no clear D. V was cut by 0 bases and J by 8 bases, with 16 bases left in between. Germline CDR1 SNHLY, CDR2 FYNNEI. This CDR3 is built from 15 residues. CDR3 in DNA: TGTGCCAGCAGTGAAGCGCTTTTAGACCGCGGGGGCTACACCTTC. Its translation is CASSEALLDRGGYTF.

This clone was seen a few times. The CDR3, as DNA: TGCGCCAGCAGCTTGTCGGGGGCTAGCGGGGGGCCTGGGGCCAACGTCCTGACTTTC. Translated, it gives CASSLSGASGGPGANVLTF. The chain couples TRBV5-1 to TRBJ2-6; TRBD2 agrees at 11 bases. CDR3 length: 19 amino acids. J lost 2 bases, V lost 1 base, and 8 bases had no gene match. The germline gives CDR1 SGHRS, CDR2 YFSETQ.

The chain is built from TRBV5-1 and TRBJ1-1, with 10 bases aligning to TRBD1. Germline values: CDR1 SGHRS, CDR2 YFSETQ. The CDR3 covers 15 residues. With V trimmed by 3 bases and J by 6 bases, 8 bases remained unmatched. The DNA of the CDR3 is TGCGCCAGCAGCTCCCGGGACAGGGGACTGCCTGAAGCTTTCTTT. It codes for CASSSRDRGLPEAFF. The full variable domain, rest sourced from reference TRBV5-1 and TRBJ1-1, is KAGVTQTPRYLIKTRGQQVTLSCSPISGHRSVSWYQQTPGQGLQFLFEYFSETQRNKGNFPGRFSGRQFSNSRSEMNVSTLELGDSALYLCASSSRDRGLPEAFFGQGTRLTVV.

This clone was seen a few times. This sample includes further DNA sequences coding for the same CDR3. The chain recombines TRBV7-9 with TRBJ1-5; D may be TRBD1 (6 bases). This CDR3 has 15 amino acids. V was clipped by 2 bases and J by 3 bases, with 11 bases between them. Germline CDR1 reads SEHNR; CDR2 reads FQNEAQ (reference sequence). The CDR3 region is CASSLQGGSNQPQHF. The CDR3 DNA reads TGTGCCAGCAGCTTACAAGGGGGATCCAATCAGCCCCAGCATTTT.

This clone was observed a handful of times. The chain uses TRBV11-2 and TRBJ2-1; D not resolved. Germline CDR1 SGHAT, CDR2 FQNNGV. The CDR3 has 12 residues. V was pared by 1 base and J by 16 bases, with 14 bases between. The DNA of the CDR3 is TGTGCCAGCAGCTTAGCCGCTCTAGATTTATTCTTC. Its translation is CASSLAALDLFF.

CDR3 DNA: TGTGCCAGCAGTGAAGCGGTCCGGAGAGGGCGTAACAATGAGCAGTTCTTC. Translated: CASSEAVRRGRNNEQFF. V usage is TRBV2 and J usage is TRBJ2-1; tentatively, D is TRBD2 (5 bases). This CDR3 spans 17 amino acids. V lost 0 bases and J lost 5, with 17 bases in between. Germline loops: CDR1 SNHLY, CDR2 FYNNEI. Using reference TRBV2 and TRBJ2-1 for the parts outside the CDR3, the full variable domain is EPEVTQTPSHQVTQMGQEVILRCVPISNHLYFYWYRQILGQKVEFLVSFYNNEISEKSEIFDDQFSVERPDGSNFTLKIRSTKLEDSAMYFCASSEAVRRGRNNEQFFGPGTRLTVL.

This clone showed up just a few times. J is TRBJ2-7 and V is TRBV28; 9 nucleotides agree with TRBD1. From germline, CDR1 is MDHEN and CDR2 SYDVKM. V trimming: 8 bases; J trimming: 4 bases; junction bases outside the gene matches: 6. The CDR3 has 13 amino acids. For the CDR3, the DNA is TGTGCCAGCGGACCGGGACAGGGATACGAGCAGTACTTC. This sequence encodes CASGPGQGYEQYF.

This clone came up a few times. This chain links TRBV14 with TRBJ2-5, with 11 bases matching TRBD2. Germline V CDR1 and CDR2: SGHDN, FVKESK. Trimming removed 1 base from V and 2 bases from J; junction bases left unmatched: 3. The CDR3 runs 16 residues. CDR3 region: CASSQGGLAEQETQYF. CDR3 coding DNA: TGTGCCAGCAGCCAAGGGGGACTAGCGGAACAAGAGACCCAGTACTTC. Complete variable domain (other parts from reference TRBV14 and TRBJ2-5): EAGVTQFPSHSVIEKGQTVTLRCDPISGHDNLYWYRRVMGKEIKFLLHFVKESKQDESGMPNNRFLAERTGGTYSTLKVQPAELEDSGVYFCASSQGGLAEQETQYFGPGTRLLVL.

A few counts support this clone. V gene TRBV6-5 combines with J gene TRBJ1-1; no definite D call. Germline CDR1 and CDR2: MNHEY and SVGAGI. The CDR3 contains 15 residues. V was clipped by 0 bases and J by 1 base, with 9 bases between them. The CDR3, as DNA: TGTGCCAGCAGTTACTCGATAGTTTCGAACACTGAAGCTTTCTTT. It yields the protein CASSYSIVSNTEAFF.

This clone came up a few times. The rearrangement joins TRBV29-1 to TRBJ1-5; possibly TRBD1 for D (6 bases). Deletions cut 5 bases from V and 5 bases from J, with 16 bases between. There are 14 residues in the CDR3. Germline-derived CDR1 and CDR2 are SQVTM and ANQGSEA. The CDR3 DNA reads as TGCAGCGTTTCGATCGGGGCAGGGGATCAGCCCCAGCATTTT. Translated, it gives CSVSIGAGDQPQHF.

The J gene is TRBJ2-7, the V gene TRBV27; 9 bases agree with TRBD2. V was pared by 6 bases and J by 0 bases, with 6 bases of the junction left unmatched. The CDR3 is 15 amino acids. The germline V gene has CDR1 MNHEY and CDR2 SMNVEV (reference sequence). CDR3 residues: CASSRAGGYSYEQYF. CDR3 in DNA: TGTGCCAGCAGCCGAGCGGGGGGTTACTCCTACGAGCAGTACTTC.